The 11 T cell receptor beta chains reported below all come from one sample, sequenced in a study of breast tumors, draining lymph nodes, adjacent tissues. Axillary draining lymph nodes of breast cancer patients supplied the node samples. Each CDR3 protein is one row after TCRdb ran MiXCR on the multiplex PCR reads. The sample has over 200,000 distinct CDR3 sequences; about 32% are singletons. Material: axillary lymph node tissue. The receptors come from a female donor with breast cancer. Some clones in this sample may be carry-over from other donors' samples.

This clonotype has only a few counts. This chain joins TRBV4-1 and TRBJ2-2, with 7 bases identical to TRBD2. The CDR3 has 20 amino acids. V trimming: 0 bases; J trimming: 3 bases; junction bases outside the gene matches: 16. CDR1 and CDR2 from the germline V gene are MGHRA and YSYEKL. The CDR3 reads CASSQDHLGASGPYTGELFF. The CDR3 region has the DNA TGCGCCAGCAGCCAAGATCATCTCGGGGCTAGCGGTCCTTACACCGGGGAGCTGTTTTTT.

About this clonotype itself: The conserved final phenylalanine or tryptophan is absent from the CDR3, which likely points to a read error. The CDR3: CATSRRGNSYEQYC. In DNA, the CDR3 is TGTGCCACCAGCAGACGCGGGAACTCCTACGAGCAGTACTGT. The chain carries TRBV15 and TRBJ2-7; D may be TRBD2 (6 bases). The germline gives CDR1 LNHNV, CDR2 YYDKDF (reference sequence). The CDR3 extends over 14 amino acids. The V and J ends lost 2 bases and 0 bases respectively, with 8 bases between them.

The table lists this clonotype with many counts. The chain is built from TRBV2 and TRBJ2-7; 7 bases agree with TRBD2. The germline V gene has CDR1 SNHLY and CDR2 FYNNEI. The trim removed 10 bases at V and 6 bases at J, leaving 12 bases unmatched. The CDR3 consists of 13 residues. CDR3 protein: CAIQTSSGGEQYF. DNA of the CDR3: TGTGCCATCCAGACTAGCTCGGGAGGCGAGCAGTACTTC.

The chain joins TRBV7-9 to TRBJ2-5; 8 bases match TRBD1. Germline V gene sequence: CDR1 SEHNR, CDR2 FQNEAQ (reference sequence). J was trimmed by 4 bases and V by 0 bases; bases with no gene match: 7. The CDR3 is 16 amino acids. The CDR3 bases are TGTGCCAGCAGCTTAGCTCAGGGGGCGATTGGAGAGACCCAGTACTTC. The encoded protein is CASSLAQGAIGETQYF.

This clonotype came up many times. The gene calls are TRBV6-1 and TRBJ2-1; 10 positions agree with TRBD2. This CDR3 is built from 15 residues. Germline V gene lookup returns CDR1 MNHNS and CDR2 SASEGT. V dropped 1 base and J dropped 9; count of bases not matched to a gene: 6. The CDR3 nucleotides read TGTGCCAGCAGTGAAGGAGCGGGAGGGTGGGGTGAGCAGTTCTTC. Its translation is CASSEGAGGWGEQFF.

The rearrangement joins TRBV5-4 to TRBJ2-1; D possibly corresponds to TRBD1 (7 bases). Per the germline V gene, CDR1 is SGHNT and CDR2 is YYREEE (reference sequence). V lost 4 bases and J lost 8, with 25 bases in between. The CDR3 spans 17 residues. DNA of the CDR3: TGTGCCAGCAGCGGGGACTTGGGACAGATAGGAAGGGATGAGCAGTTCTTC. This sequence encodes CASSGDLGQIGRDEQFF.

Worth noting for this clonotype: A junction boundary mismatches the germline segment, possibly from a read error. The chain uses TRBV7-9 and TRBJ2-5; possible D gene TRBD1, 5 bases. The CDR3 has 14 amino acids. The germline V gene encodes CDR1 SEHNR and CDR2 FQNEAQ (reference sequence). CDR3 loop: CASSCTGHEEAQYF. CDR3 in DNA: TGTGCCAGCAGCTGCACAGGACACGAAGAGGCCCAGTACTTC.

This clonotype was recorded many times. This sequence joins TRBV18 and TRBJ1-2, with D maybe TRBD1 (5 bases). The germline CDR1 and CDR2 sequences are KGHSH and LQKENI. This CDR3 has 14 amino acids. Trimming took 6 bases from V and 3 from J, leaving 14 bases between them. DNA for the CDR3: TGTGCCAGCTCCGGGCTCCAGGGTTACTATGGCTACACCTTC. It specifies CASSGLQGYYGYTF.

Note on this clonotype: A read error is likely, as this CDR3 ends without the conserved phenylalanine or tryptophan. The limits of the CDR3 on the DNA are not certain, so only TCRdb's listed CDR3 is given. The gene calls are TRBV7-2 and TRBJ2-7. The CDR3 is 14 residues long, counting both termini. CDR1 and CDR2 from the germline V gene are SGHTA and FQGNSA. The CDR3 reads CASSLGGDLYEQHL.

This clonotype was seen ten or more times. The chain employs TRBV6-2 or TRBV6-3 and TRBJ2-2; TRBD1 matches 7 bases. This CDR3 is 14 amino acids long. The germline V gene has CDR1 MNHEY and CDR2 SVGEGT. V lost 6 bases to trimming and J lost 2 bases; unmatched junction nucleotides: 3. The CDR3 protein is CASSRQGNTGELFF. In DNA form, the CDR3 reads TGTGCCAGCAGCCGACAGGGTAACACCGGGGAGCTGTTTTTT.

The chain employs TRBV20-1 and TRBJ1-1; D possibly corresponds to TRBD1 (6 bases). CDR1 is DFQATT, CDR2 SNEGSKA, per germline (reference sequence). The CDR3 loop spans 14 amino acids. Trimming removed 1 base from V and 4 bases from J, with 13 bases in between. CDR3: CSARGGGLGTEAFF. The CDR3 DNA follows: TGCAGTGCTAGAGGGGGGGGGCTGGGCACTGAAGCTTTCTTT.